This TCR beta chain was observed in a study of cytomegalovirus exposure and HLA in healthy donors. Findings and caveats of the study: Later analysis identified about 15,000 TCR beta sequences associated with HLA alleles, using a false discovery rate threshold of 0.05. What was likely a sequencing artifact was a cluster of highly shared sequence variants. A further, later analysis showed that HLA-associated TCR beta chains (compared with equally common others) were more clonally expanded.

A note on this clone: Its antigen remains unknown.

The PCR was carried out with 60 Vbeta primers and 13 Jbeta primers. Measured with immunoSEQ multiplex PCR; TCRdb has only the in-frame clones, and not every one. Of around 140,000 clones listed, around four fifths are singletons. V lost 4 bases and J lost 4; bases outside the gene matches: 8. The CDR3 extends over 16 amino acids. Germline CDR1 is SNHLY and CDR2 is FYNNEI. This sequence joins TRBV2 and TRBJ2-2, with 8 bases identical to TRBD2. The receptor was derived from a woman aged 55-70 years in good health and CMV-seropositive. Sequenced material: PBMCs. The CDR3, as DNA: TGTGCCAGCAGTGGGGCTAGCGGGTCGGTCACCGGGGAGCTGTTTTTT. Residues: CASSGASGSVTGELFF.